This T cell receptor beta chain was recorded in a study of shared clonotypes between healthy human individuals. Study observations and caveats: Naive subsets, compared against memory subsets, generally had larger estimated richness values.

Points on this clone: As yet, its antigen is unknown.

The assay was run at deep level. Methods used by the authors: ImmunoSEQ sequences covered only the junction and lacked quality scores; filtering therefore differed. Sequencing used immunoSEQ multiplex PCR; TCRdb keeps in-frame clones, though not all of them. The V and J calls and clone size are taken from that table; D and trimming were inferred from the DNA. The sample holds about 1 million clones, under 80% seen once. CDR1 is SGHNT and CDR2 is YENEEA in the germline V gene. V was cut by 1 base and J by 0 bases, with 17 bases left in between. The length of the CDR3 is 18 residues. The sequence derives from a man aged 18 to 35 in good health. The chain has TRBV11-3 and TRBJ2-3; the D gene is possibly TRBD2 (6 bases). Sequenced: memory CD4+ T cells sorted from blood. The subset: CD45RA-negative fraction. In DNA form, the CDR3 reads TGTGCCAGCAGCTTAGGAGATTGGTATCGGGGGAGCACAGATACGCAGTATTTT. Residues: CASSLGDWYRGSTDTQYF.